This TCR beta chain was captured in a study of identifying expanded T cells in peripheral blood. Overall study results and limits: Approximately two-week clone count variance significantly increased as total template count grew. Differentially abundant clones: roughly 1.3 between replicates, 16.4 at 2 to 3 weeks, 18 to 20 at four.

No infections or other immune events were documented during collection. This clone has only one observation. The target antigen is unknown. Repertoires were generated with immunoSEQ multiplex PCR, while TCRdb's copy carries only in-frame clones and drops some. The sample records over 100,000 clones, about nine tenths being singletons. The trim removed 0 bases at V and 5 bases at J, leaving 5 bases unmatched. CDR1 and CDR2 from the germline V gene are GTSNPN and SVGIG (reference sequence). This CDR3 is built from 14 residues. This chain links TRBV30 with TRBJ1-2, with 8 bases that match TRBD1. This receptor was identified in a person aged 18 to 75 in good health. Sequencing was done on a sample of blood. This CDR3 reads CAWSVSGTGYGYTF. DNA for the CDR3: TGTGCCTGGAGTGTATCCGGGACAGGATATGGCTACACCTTC. Together with reference TRBV30 and TRBJ1-2, the CDR3 gives the full variable domain: SQTIHQWPATLVQPVGSPLSLECTVEGTSNPNLYWYRQAAGRGLQLLFYSVGIGQISSEVPQNLSASRPQDRQFILSSKKLLLSDSGFYLCAWSVSGTGYGYTFGSGTRLTVV.